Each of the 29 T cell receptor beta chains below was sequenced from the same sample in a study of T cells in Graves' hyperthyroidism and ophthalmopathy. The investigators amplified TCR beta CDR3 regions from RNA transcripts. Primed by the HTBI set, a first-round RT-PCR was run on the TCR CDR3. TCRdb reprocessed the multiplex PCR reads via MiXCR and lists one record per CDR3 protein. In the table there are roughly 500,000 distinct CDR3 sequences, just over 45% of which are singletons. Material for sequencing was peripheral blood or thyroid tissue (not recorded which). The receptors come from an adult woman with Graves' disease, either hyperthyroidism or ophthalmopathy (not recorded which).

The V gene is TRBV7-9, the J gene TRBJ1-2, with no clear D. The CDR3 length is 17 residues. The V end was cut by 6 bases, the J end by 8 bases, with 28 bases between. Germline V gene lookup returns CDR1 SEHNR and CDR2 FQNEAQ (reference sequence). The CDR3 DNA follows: TGTGCCAGCAGTTTACCAGTGTCCCCAGGCGTTCCAGAAGGCTACACCTTC. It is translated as CASSLPVSPGVPEGYTF.

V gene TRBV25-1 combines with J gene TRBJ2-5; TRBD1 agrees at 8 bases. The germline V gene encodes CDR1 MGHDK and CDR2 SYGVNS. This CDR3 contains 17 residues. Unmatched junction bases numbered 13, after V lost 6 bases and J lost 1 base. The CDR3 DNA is TGTGCCAGCAGCTTAGCTTCAGGGGGCTCAGTCCAAGAGACCCAGTACTTC. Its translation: CASSLASGGSVQETQYF. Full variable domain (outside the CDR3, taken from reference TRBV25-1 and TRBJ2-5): EADIYQTPRYLVIGTGKKITLECSQTMGHDKMYWYQQDPGMELHLIHYSYGVNSTEKGDLSSESTVSRIRTEHFPLTLESARPSHTSQYLCASSLASGGSVQETQYFGPGTRLLVL.

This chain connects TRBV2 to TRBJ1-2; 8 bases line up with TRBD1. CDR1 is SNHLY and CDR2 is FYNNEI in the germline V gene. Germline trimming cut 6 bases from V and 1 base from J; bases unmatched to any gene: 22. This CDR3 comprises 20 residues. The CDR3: CASSPSTGAPRGSYNYGYTF. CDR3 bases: TGTGCCAGCAGCCCATCGACAGGGGCCCCGCGAGGGTCCTATAACTATGGCTACACCTTC.

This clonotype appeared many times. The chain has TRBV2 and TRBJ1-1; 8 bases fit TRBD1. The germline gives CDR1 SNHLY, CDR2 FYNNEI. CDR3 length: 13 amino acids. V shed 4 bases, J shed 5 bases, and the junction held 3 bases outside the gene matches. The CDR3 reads CASSGTGWTEAFF. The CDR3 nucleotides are TGTGCCAGCAGTGGGACAGGGTGGACTGAAGCTTTCTTT.

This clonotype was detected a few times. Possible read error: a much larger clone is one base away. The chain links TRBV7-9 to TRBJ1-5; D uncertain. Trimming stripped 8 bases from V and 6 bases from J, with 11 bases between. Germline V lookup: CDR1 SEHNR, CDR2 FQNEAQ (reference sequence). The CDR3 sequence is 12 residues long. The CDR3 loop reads CASGREGQPQHF. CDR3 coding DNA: TGTGCCAGCGGCCGTGAGGGTCAGCCCCAGCATTTT.

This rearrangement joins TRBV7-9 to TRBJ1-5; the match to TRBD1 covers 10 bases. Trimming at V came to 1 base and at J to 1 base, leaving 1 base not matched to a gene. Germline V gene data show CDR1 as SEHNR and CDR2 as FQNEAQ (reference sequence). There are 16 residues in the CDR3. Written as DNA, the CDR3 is TGTGCCAGCAGCTTAGGACAGGGGGCAAGCAATCAGCCCCAGCATTTT. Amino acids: CASSLGQGASNQPQHF.

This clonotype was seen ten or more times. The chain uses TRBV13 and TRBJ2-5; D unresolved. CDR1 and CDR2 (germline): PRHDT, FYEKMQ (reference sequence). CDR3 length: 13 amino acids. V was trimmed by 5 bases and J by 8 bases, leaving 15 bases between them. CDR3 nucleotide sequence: TGTGCCAGCAGCCAAGGTTTGGGAAAAACCCAGTACTTC. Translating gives CASSQGLGKTQYF.

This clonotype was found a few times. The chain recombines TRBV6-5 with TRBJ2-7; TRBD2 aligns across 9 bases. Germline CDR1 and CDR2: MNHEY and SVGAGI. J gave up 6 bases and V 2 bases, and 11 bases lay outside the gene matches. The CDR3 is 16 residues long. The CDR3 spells CASSYGGGLAKREQYF. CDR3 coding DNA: TGTGCCAGCAGTTACGGGGGGGGACTAGCTAAACGCGAGCAGTACTTC.

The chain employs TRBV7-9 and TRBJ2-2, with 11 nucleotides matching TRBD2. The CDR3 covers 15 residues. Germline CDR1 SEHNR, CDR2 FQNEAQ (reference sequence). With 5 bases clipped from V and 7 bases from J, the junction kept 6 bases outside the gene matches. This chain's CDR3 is CASSASGRRGGELFF. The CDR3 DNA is TGTGCCAGCAGCGCTAGCGGGAGGCGCGGCGGGGAGCTGTTTTTT.

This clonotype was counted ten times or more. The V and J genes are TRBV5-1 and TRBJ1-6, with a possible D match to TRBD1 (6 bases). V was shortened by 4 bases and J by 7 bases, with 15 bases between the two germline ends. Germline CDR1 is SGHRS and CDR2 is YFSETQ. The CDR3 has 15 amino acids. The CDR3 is CASSNTTGRNSPLHF. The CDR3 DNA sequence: TGCGCCAGCAGCAACACAACAGGGAGAAATTCACCCCTCCACTTT.

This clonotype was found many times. The CDR3 bases are TGTGCCAGTAGTATCGGGACAGTCTATGGCTACACCTTC. It specifies CASSIGTVYGYTF. The gene calls are TRBV19 and TRBJ1-2; 7 bases are shared with TRBD1. The V and J ends lost 3 bases and 4 bases, in that order; junction bases with no gene match: 2. The CDR3 covers 13 residues. Germline values: CDR1 LNHDA, CDR2 SQIVND (reference sequence).

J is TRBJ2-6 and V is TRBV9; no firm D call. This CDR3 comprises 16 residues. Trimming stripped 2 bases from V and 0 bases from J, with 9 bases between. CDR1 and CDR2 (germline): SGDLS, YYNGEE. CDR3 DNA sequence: TGTGCCAGCAGCGTCGGACCCCCCTCTGGGGCCAACGTCCTGACTTTC. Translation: CASSVGPPSGANVLTF.

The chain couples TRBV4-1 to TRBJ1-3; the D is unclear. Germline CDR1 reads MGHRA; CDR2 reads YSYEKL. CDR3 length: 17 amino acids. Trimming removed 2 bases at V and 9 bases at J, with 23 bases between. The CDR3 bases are TGCGCCAGCAGCCAACCCCGTCTAGCCCCGACCGTGGGCACCATATATTTT. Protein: CASSQPRLAPTVGTIYF.

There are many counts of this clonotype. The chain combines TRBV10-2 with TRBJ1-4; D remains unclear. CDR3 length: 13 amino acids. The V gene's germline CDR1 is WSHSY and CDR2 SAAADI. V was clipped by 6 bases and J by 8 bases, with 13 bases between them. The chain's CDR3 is CASRVAGKEKLFF. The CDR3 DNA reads TGCGCCAGCAGAGTGGCGGGAAAGGAAAAACTGTTTTTT.

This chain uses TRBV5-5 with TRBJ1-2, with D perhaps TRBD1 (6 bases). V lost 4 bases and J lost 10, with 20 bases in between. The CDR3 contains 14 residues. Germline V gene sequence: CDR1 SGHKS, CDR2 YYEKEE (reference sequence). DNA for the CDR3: TGTGCCAGCAGCCCCAGGGGTATGGTCTACGACTACACCTTC. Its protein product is CASSPRGMVYDYTF. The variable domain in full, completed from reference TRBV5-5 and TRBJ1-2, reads DAGVTQSPTHLIKTRGQQVTLRCSPISGHKSVSWYQQVLGQGPQFIFQYYEKEERGRGNFPDRFSARQFPNYSSELNVNALLLGDSALYLCASSPRGMVYDYTFGSGTRLTVV.

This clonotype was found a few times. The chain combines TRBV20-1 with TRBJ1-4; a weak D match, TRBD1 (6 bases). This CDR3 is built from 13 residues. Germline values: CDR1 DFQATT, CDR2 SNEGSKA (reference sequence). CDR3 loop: CSVRSRGAEKLFF. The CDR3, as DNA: TGCAGCGTTCGTTCAAGGGGGGCTGAAAAACTGTTTTTT.

CDR3 bases: TGTGCCATCAGTGACTTGCCCATGAGCACTGAAGCTTTCTTT. It translates to CAISDLPMSTEAFF. V usage is TRBV10-3 and J usage is TRBJ1-1; no clear D gene. The CDR3 has 14 residues. Germline V CDR1 and CDR2: ENHRY, SYGVKD. Trimming cost V 3 bases and J 4 bases, with 12 bases left between them.

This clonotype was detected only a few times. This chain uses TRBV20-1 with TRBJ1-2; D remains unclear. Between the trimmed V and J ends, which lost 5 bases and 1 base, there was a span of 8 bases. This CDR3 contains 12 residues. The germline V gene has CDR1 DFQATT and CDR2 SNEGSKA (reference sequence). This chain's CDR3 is CSASGLNYGYTF. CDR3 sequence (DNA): TGCAGTGCTTCGGGTCTTAACTATGGCTACACCTTC.

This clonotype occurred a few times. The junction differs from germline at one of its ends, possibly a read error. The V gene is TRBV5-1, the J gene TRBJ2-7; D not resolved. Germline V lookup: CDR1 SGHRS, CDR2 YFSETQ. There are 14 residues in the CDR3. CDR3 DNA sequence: TGTGCCAGCAGCTTAGGGTTTGAAGGCTACGAGCAGTACTTC. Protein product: CASSLGFEGYEQYF.

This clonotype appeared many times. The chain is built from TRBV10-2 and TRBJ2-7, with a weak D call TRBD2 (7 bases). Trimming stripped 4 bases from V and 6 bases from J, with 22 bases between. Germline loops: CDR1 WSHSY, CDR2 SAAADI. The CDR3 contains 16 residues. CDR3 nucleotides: TGCGCCAGCAGTGGGGGGGGGCGGAGGCCTGGGGCCGAGCAGTACTTC. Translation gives CASSGGGRRPGAEQYF.

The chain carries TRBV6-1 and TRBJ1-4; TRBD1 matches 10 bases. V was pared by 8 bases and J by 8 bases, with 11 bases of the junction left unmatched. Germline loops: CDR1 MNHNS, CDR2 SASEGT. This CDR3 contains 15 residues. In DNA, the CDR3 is TGTGCCAGCTTTACCGGGACAGGGGACTCGGAAAAACTGTTTTTT. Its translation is CASFTGTGDSEKLFF.

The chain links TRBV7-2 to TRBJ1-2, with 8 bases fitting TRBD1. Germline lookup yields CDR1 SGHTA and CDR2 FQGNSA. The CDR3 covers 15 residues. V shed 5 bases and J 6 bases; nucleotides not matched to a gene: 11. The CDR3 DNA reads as TGTGCCAGCAGCATCGGACAGGGCAAATGGGATGGCTACACCTTC. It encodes CASSIGQGKWDGYTF.

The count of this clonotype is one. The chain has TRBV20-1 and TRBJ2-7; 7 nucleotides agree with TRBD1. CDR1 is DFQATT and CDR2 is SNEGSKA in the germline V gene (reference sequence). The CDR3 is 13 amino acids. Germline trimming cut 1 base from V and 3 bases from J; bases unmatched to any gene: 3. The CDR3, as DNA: TGCAGTGCTAGAGTAGCAGGGGGCTACGAGCAGTACTTC. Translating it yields CSARVAGGYEQYF.

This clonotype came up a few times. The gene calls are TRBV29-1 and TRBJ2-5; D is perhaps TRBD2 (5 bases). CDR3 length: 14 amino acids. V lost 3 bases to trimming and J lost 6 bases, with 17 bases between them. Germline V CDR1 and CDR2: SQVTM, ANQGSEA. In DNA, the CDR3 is TGCAGCGTTGAGCGGCGGCTAGCCCCCCAGACCCAGTACTTC. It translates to CSVERRLAPQTQYF.

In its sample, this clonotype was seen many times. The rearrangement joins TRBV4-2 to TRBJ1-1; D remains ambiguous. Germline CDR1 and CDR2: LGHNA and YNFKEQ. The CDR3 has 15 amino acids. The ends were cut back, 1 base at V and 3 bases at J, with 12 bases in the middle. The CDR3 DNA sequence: TGTGCCAGCAGCCAAGTAGGGAGTTGGGACACTGAAGCTTTCTTT. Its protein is CASSQVGSWDTEAFF.

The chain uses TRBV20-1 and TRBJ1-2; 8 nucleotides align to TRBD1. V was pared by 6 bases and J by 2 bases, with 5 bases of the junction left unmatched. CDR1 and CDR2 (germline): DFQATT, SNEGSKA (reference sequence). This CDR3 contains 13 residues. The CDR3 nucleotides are TGCAGTGCGATCACAGGGGGAAACTATGGCTACACCTTC. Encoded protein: CSAITGGNYGYTF.

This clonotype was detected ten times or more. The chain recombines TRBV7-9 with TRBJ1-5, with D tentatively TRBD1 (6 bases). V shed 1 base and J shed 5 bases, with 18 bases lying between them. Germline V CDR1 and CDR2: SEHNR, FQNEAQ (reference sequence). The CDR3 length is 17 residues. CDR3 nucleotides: TGTGCCAGCAGCTTAGTAGTAGGTCGTTCAGGGGATCAGCCCCAGCATTTT. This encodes CASSLVVGRSGDQPQHF.

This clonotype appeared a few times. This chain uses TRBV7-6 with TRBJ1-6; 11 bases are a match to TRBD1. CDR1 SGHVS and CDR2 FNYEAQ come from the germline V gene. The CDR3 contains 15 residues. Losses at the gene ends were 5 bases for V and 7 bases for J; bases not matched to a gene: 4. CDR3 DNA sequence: TGTGCCAGCAGCAGAAGGGACAGGGGGAATTCACCCCTCCACTTT. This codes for CASSRRDRGNSPLHF.

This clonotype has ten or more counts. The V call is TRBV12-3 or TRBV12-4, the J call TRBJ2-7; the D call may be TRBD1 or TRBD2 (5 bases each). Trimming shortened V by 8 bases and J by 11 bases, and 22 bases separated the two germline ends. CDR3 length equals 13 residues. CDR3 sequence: CASGSPVGVPEYF. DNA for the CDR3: TGTGCCAGCGGCTCCCCCGTGGGGGTCCCTGAGTACTTC.